This T cell receptor beta chain was captured by sequencing in a study of beta chain features in type 1 diabetes. Regarding the study as a whole: The influence of HLA type on TCRB rearrangement stayed undetermined.

The table lists this clone with a count of one. Its antigen is as yet unknown. CDR1 ENHRY and CDR2 SYGVKD come from the germline V gene. The length of the CDR3 is 15 residues. The trim removed 2 bases at V and 5 bases at J, leaving 5 bases unmatched. All of the isolated RNA was reverse transcribed, so expressed TCRB transcripts were sequenced. Generated by immunoSEQ multiplex PCR, the TCRdb table keeps only in-frame clones and is missing some. In the table there are about 360,000 clones, around 12% of which are singletons. This chain connects TRBV10-3 to TRBJ1-5; 8 positions match TRBD1. This receptor was obtained from a young man in good health. Input material: naive CD4+ T cells from blood. CDR3 nucleotides: TGTGCCATCAGTGAGGACAGGGGTGGTCATCAGCCCCAGCATTTT. Its protein product is CAISEDRGGHQPQHF.